This TCR beta chain originates from a study of T cells in localized non-small cell lung cancer. Produced via immunoSEQ multiplex PCR; TCRdb's table is partial and in-frame only. The sample includes around 70,000 clones, approximately 84% of them seen just once. Of note for this clone: The antigen is unknown.

The CDR3 is 14 amino acids. V gave up 4 bases and J gave up 4 bases, with 11 bases separating them. Germline V gene sequence: CDR1 SGHNT, CDR2 YYREEE (reference sequence). Findings and limits, study-wide: Increased T cell density in blood showed an association with longer overall survival. Uninvolved neighboring lung showed the greatest T cell clonality, exceeding tumor.

The sequencing here drew on peripheral blood, taken before any cancer treatment. The TCR sequence derives from a female donor over 55 with stage I lung adenocarcinoma. The rearrangement joins TRBV5-4 to TRBJ1-4, with D possibly being TRBD1 (6 bases). DNA for the CDR3: TGTGCCAGCAGCCTAGGACAGCTTAATGAAAAACTGTTTTTT. Protein: CASSLGQLNEKLFF.